These 29 T cell receptor beta chains were sequenced from one sample in a study of cytomegalovirus exposure and HLA in healthy donors. 13 Jbeta primers and 60 Vbeta primers were used for the PCR. TCRdb's table, derived via immunoSEQ multiplex PCR, lists solely in-frame clones and lacks some. The table lists about 150,000 clones, 70% to 80% of them singletons, with about 3.7% in the top ten. Sequencing was done on a sample of PBMCs. These receptors all come from a human donor in good health.

The chain is built from TRBV30 and TRBJ1-5, with 9 bases that match TRBD1. Germline CDR1 is GTSNPN and CDR2 is SVGIG (reference sequence). This CDR3 contains 15 residues. V lost 0 bases and J lost 2; bases outside the gene matches: 2. The CDR3 nucleotides read TGTGCCTGGAGTGTGGGACAGGGTGGCAATCAGCCCCAGCATTTT. Translating gives CAWSVGQGGNQPQHF.

This clone was observed a single time. The J gene is TRBJ1-6, the V gene TRBV4-3, with D possibly being TRBD1 (5 bases). Between the trimmed V and J ends, which lost 0 bases and 1 base, there was a span of 13 bases. This CDR3 region has 18 residues. CDR1 is LGHNA and CDR2 is YSLEER in the germline V gene. DNA for the CDR3: TGCGCCAGCAGCCAAGATGGGGGGGTACGGTCCTATAATTCACCCCTCCACTTT. Its protein is CASSQDGGVRSYNSPLHF.

J is TRBJ2-1 and V is TRBV20-1; D may be TRBD2 (5 bases). This CDR3 has 11 amino acids. The germline gives CDR1 DFQATT, CDR2 SNEGSKA (reference sequence). The V and J ends lost 3 bases and 9 bases respectively, with 9 bases between them. The CDR3: CSASHRGEQFF. As DNA, the CDR3 is TGCAGTGCTAGCCATCGGGGTGAGCAGTTCTTC.

This clone showed up just a few times. This chain uses TRBV6-4 with TRBJ2-3; TRBD2 is a possible D gene (7 bases). The CDR3 runs to 14 residues. The germline V gene has CDR1 MRHNA and CDR2 SNTAGT. V lost 4 bases and J 6 bases, leaving 14 bases between the germline ends. CDR3 loop: CASSAGGAGDTQYF. The CDR3 nucleotides are TGTGCCAGCAGTGCTGGGGGGGCTGGTGATACGCAGTATTTT.

The V call is TRBV2, the J call TRBJ2-7, with TRBD1 matching 7 bases. Germline CDR1 SNHLY, CDR2 FYNNEI. This CDR3 contains 13 residues. The ends lost 6 bases at V and 6 bases at J; junction bases unmatched: 8. The CDR3 bases are TGTGCCAGCAGCTACGACAGGGTTGGCGAGCAGTACTTC. The encoded protein is CASSYDRVGEQYF.

V usage is TRBV13 and J usage is TRBJ2-5, with D perhaps matching TRBD1 (7 bases). The CDR3 covers 14 residues. Deletions cut 5 bases from V and 1 base from J, with 11 bases between. Per germline, CDR1 PRHDT and CDR2 FYEKMQ (reference sequence). The CDR3 spells CASSGRGVQETQYF. For the CDR3, the DNA is TGTGCCAGCAGCGGCAGGGGGGTCCAAGAGACCCAGTACTTC.

As to this clone: This sample also contains other DNA sequences that code for the same CDR3. The V and J genes are TRBV7-9 and TRBJ1-5, with 8 bases fitting TRBD1. Germline trimming cut 4 bases from V and 2 bases from J; bases unmatched to any gene: 1. Per germline, CDR1 SEHNR and CDR2 FQNEAQ (reference sequence). CDR3 size: 14 residues. CDR3: CASSSGQGNQPQHF. CDR3 nucleotide sequence: TGTGCCAGCAGCTCGGGACAGGGCAATCAGCCCCAGCATTTT. The entire variable domain, with the rest obtained from reference TRBV7-9 and TRBJ1-5, is as follows: DTGVSQNPRHKITKRGQNVTFRCDPISEHNRLYWYRQTLGQGPEFLTYFQNEAQLEKSRLLSDRFSAERPKGSFSTLEIQRTEQGDSAMYLCASSSGQGNQPQHFGDGTRLSIL.

The chain carries TRBV6-1 and TRBJ1-1; unclear D gene. The CDR3 extends over 13 amino acids. Germline V lookup: CDR1 MNHNS, CDR2 SASEGT. V lost 8 bases and J 1 base, leaving 11 bases between the germline ends. The CDR3 sequence is CASESGQNTEAFF. The CDR3 DNA reads TGTGCCAGCGAGTCTGGGCAGAACACTGAAGCTTTCTTT.

The chain joins TRBV6-1 to TRBJ1-2; possibly TRBD1 for D (6 bases). The germline V gene encodes CDR1 MNHNS and CDR2 SASEGT. The CDR3 is 15 amino acids. Deletions cut 7 bases from V and 0 bases from J, with 15 bases between. CDR3 amino acids: CASIERGAANYGYTF. The CDR3 nucleotides are TGTGCCAGCATAGAACGGGGGGCAGCTAACTATGGCTACACCTTC.

The rearrangement uses TRBV7-6 and TRBJ2-3, with D maybe TRBD2 (6 bases). The CDR3 loop spans 17 amino acids. In germline, CDR1 is SGHVS, CDR2 FNYEAQ. V lost 1 base, J lost 4 bases, and 18 bases lay in between. The CDR3 DNA is TGTGCCAGCAGCTTAGAAATTCGGGGGATTCTACCAGATACGCAGTATTTT. Protein product: CASSLEIRGILPDTQYF.

V and J are TRBV7-9 and TRBJ1-1, with a weak D call TRBD1 (5 bases). The V and J ends lost 0 bases and 6 bases respectively, with 11 bases between them. The CDR3 spans 14 residues. Germline CDR1 reads SEHNR; CDR2 reads FQNEAQ (reference sequence). The CDR3 DNA reads as TGTGCCAGCAGCTTAGCGCAAACGGGGGCTGAAGCTTTCTTT. It specifies CASSLAQTGAEAFF. The full variable domain, completed using reference TRBV7-9 and TRBJ1-1, is DTGVSQNPRHKITKRGQNVTFRCDPISEHNRLYWYRQTLGQGPEFLTYFQNEAQLEKSRLLSDRFSAERPKGSFSTLEIQRTEQGDSAMYLCASSLAQTGAEAFFGQGTRLTVV.

Here the CDR3 reads CASSYPTLCYEQYF. As DNA, the CDR3 is TGTGCCAGCAGTTACCCAACATTGTGCTACGAGCAGTACTTC. V and J are TRBV6-5 and TRBJ2-7; D remains ambiguous. The germline V gene encodes CDR1 MNHEY and CDR2 SVGAGI. The CDR3 covers 14 residues. Trimming shortened V by 2 bases and J by 3 bases, and 11 bases separated the two germline ends.

The chain has TRBV6-1 and TRBJ1-4, with D uncertain. Germline V gene sequence: CDR1 MNHNS, CDR2 SASEGT. The germline V and J ends were trimmed by 3 bases and 7 bases, with 9 bases remaining between them. The CDR3 is made up of 13 amino acids. The CDR3 spells CASSDHFGEKLFF. CDR3 bases: TGTGCCAGCAGTGACCATTTCGGTGAAAAACTGTTTTTT.

This clone was observed a single time. The gene calls are TRBV5-6 and TRBJ1-2; D gene uncertain. The V and J ends lost 4 bases and 5 bases respectively, with 12 bases between them. Per germline, CDR1 SGHDT and CDR2 YYEEEE. CDR3 length: 13 residues. The DNA for the CDR3 is TGTGCCAGCAGCCTAATAAACTGGTATGGCTACACCTTC. Its translation: CASSLINWYGYTF.

This chain uses TRBV18 with TRBJ2-2; a weak D match, TRBD1 (5 bases). CDR1 is KGHSH, CDR2 LQKENI, per germline. The V and J ends lost 4 bases and 4 bases respectively, with 16 bases between them. This CDR3 comprises 16 residues. The CDR3 is CASSLGPLQGTGELFF. Written as DNA, the CDR3 is TGTGCCAGCTCACTTGGACCACTTCAGGGCACCGGGGAGCTGTTTTTT.

This clone has just a few counts. The V and J genes are TRBV27 and TRBJ2-7; D is unresolved. From germline, CDR1 is MNHEY and CDR2 SMNVEV (reference sequence). With 2 bases removed from V and 3 bases from J, the gap between germline ends came to 11 bases. The CDR3 totals 14 residues. In nucleotides, the CDR3 is TGTGCCAGCAGTTTACAGCGTCGGATCTACGAGCAGTACTTC. Protein sequence: CASSLQRRIYEQYF.

Points on this clone: The junction shows a germline mismatch at one end, possibly a read error. The sample has other DNA sequences that encode this CDR3 too. CDR3 sequence: CASSGPTDRVGAEAFF. The CDR3 DNA follows: TGTGCCAGCAGCGGACCCACTGACAGGGTGGGCGCTGAAGCCTTCTTT. V usage is TRBV4-2 and J usage is TRBJ1-1, with TRBD1 matching 7 bases. Germline CDR1 and CDR2: LGHNA and YNFKEQ. This CDR3 contains 16 residues.

This chain joins TRBV4-1 and TRBJ2-5; 8 bases line up with TRBD2. The end of the DNA fits TRBJ2-7 better, so the J call may be wrong. The length of the CDR3 is 16 residues. CDR1 MGHRA and CDR2 YSYEKL come from the germline V gene. The CDR3 DNA reads TGCGCCAGCAGCCAAGCCAGGACTAGCAGCAGCTACGAGCAGTACTTC. Translation gives CASSQARTSSSYEQYF.

V usage is TRBV19 and J usage is TRBJ1-6; D gene ambiguous. Germline V gives CDR1 LNHDA, CDR2 SQIVND (reference sequence). V was clipped by 5 bases and J by 7 bases, with 15 bases between them. The CDR3 spans 15 residues. This chain's CDR3 is CASSPYGRENSPLHF. The DNA of the CDR3 is TGTGCCAGTAGTCCGTACGGACGGGAAAATTCACCCCTCCACTTT.

This rearrangement joins TRBV6-1 to TRBJ2-1; 14 bases match TRBD2. J gave up 9 bases and V 4 bases, and 11 bases lay outside the gene matches. Germline-derived CDR1 and CDR2 are MNHNS and SASEGT. The CDR3 extends over 17 amino acids. The DNA for the CDR3 is TGTGCCAGCAGTGTCGTACAGGGACTAGCGGGAGCTGTTGAGCAGTTCTTC. This codes for CASSVVQGLAGAVEQFF.

Here the CDR3 reads CASSRTGSTEAFF. CDR3 DNA: TGTGCCAGTAGTAGAACAGGGAGTACTGAAGCTTTCTTT. The chain has TRBV19 and TRBJ1-1; maybe TRBD1 (6 bases). V gave up 4 bases and J gave up 5 bases, with 11 bases separating them. Germline V CDR1 and CDR2: LNHDA, SQIVND (reference sequence). The CDR3 runs to 13 residues.

This clone was counted once. The V gene is TRBV2, the J gene TRBJ2-5; D might be TRBD2 (6 bases). Looked up from germline, CDR1 is SNHLY and CDR2 is FYNNEI. Trimming left V 6 bases short and J 4 bases short, with 15 bases between. The CDR3 length is 14 residues. The CDR3 loop is CASSYAGTGETQYF. The CDR3 DNA reads as TGTGCCAGCAGCTACGCCGGGACTGGAGAGACCCAGTACTTC.

V usage is TRBV7-6 and J usage is TRBJ2-6; D not resolved. CDR1 SGHVS and CDR2 FNYEAQ come from the germline V gene. Trimming took off 5 bases at V and 1 base at J, with 18 bases between the two ends. The CDR3 totals 18 residues. The CDR3 DNA reads TGTGCCAGCAGCACGGGTCCTTCCCCTGTATCTGGGGCCAACGTCCTGACTTTC. It codes for CASSTGPSPVSGANVLTF.

J is TRBJ1-1 and V is TRBV7-9; 7 bases are a match to TRBD1. The V gene end was trimmed by 5 bases and the J gene end by 3 bases; junction bases not matched to a gene: 6. In germline, CDR1 is SEHNR, CDR2 FQNEAQ (reference sequence). The CDR3 length is 14 residues. CDR3 DNA: TGTGCCAGCAGCACGACAGGGAAGGACACTGAAGCTTTCTTT. Protein sequence: CASSTTGKDTEAFF.

This clone was counted a few times. The V gene is TRBV10-2, the J gene TRBJ1-1; D not resolved. Germline V gene data show CDR1 as WSHSY and CDR2 as SAAADI. Trimming left V 6 bases short and J 1 base short, with 15 bases between. This CDR3 is 15 amino acids long. The CDR3 spells CASRTTGFGNTEAFF. The CDR3 DNA follows: TGCGCCAGCAGAACGACTGGCTTCGGGAACACTGAAGCTTTCTTT.

The chain links TRBV2 to TRBJ2-3; D is possibly TRBD1 (6 bases). Trimming took off 3 bases at V and 6 bases at J, with 7 bases between the two ends. The CDR3 contains 12 residues. Germline CDR1 is SNHLY and CDR2 is FYNNEI. CDR3: CASSDRGDTQYF. In DNA form, the CDR3 reads TGTGCCAGCAGTGATAGGGGGGATACGCAGTATTTT.

A word on this clone: A junction boundary mismatches the germline segment, possibly from a read error. The chain combines TRBV4-2 with TRBJ1-2, with D tentatively TRBD1 (6 bases). This CDR3 contains 15 residues. CDR1 is LGHNA, CDR2 YNFKEQ, per germline. The CDR3 spells CASSQQGPDFYGYPF. CDR3 in DNA: TGTGCCAGCAGCCAACAGGGGCCCGATTTCTATGGCTACCCCTTC.

The V gene is TRBV7-9, the J gene TRBJ1-5, with a weak D call TRBD1 (5 bases). Trimming cost V 1 base and J 2 bases, with 9 bases left between them. The V gene's germline CDR1 is SEHNR and CDR2 FQNEAQ (reference sequence). The length of the CDR3 is 15 residues. CDR3 protein: CASSLDVGGNQPQHF. The CDR3 DNA sequence: TGTGCCAGCAGCTTAGATGTAGGGGGCAATCAGCCCCAGCATTTT.

The V gene is TRBV21-1, the J gene TRBJ2-7; the table's D gene call, TRBD1, was not cross checked with the DNA. TRBV21-1 corresponds to a pseudogene. This CDR3 region has 15 residues. CDR3 bases: TGTGCCAGCCCGTACAGGGACCCGAGCTCCTACGAGCAGTACTTC. Translating it yields CASPYRDPSSYEQYF.